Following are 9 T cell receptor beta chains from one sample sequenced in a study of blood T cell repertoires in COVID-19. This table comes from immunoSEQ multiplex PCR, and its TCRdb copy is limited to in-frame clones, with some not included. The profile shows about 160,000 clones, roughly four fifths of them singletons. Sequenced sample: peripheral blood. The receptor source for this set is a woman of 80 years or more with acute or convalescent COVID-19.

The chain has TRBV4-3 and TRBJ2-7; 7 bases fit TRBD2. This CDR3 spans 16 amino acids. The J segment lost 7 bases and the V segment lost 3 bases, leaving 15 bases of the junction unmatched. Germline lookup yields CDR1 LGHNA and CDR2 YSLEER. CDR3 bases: TGCGCCAGCAGCCACACCTCCGGGACTACCTCCTTAGAGCAGTACTTC. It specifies CASSHTSGTTSLEQYF.

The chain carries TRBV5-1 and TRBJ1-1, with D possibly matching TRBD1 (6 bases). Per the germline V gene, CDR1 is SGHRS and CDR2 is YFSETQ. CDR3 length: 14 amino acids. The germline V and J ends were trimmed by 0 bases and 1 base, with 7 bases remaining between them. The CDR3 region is CASSLVGQNTEAFF. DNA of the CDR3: TGCGCCAGCAGCTTGGTGGGACAGAACACTGAAGCTTTCTTT.

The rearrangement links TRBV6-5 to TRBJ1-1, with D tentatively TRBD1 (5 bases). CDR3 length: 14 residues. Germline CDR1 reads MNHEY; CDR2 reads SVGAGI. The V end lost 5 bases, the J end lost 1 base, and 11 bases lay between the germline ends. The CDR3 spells CASSTYGQNTEAFF. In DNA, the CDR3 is TGTGCCAGCAGTACCTACGGACAGAACACTGAAGCTTTCTTT.

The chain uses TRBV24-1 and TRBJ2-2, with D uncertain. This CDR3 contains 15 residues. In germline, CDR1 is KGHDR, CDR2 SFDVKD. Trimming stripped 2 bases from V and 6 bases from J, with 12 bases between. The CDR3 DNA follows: TGTGCCACCAGTGATTCGGCAGGAAATTCCGGGGAGCTGTTTTTT. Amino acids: CATSDSAGNSGELFF.

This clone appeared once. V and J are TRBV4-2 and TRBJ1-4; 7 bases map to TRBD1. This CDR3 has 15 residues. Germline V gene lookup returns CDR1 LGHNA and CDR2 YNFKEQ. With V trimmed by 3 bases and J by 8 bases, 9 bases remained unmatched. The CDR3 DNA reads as TGTGCCAGCAGCCAGCCCGGGACAGAGCACGAAAAACTGTTTTTT. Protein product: CASSQPGTEHEKLFF.

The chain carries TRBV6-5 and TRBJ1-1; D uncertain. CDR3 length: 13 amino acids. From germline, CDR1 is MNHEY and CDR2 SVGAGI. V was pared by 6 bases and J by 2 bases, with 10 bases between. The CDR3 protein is CASSHILNTEAFF. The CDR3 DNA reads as TGTGCCAGCAGCCACATCTTAAACACTGAAGCTTTCTTT.

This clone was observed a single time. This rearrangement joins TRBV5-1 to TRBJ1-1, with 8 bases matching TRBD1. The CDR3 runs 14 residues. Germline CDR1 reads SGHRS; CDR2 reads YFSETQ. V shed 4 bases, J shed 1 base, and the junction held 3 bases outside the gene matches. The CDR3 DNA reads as TGCGCCAGCAGCCGGGGGACAGGGAACACTGAAGCTTTCTTT. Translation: CASSRGTGNTEAFF.

CDR3 sequence reads: CASSVTSGSTYEQYF. In DNA form, the CDR3 reads TGTGCCAGCAGTGTGACTAGCGGGAGCACCTACGAGCAGTACTTC. This chain uses TRBV6-4 with TRBJ2-7, with 12 bases identical to TRBD2. Germline values: CDR1 MRHNA, CDR2 SNTAGT. The V and J ends lost 4 bases and 2 bases, in that order; junction bases with no gene match: 3. The CDR3 is 15 amino acids.

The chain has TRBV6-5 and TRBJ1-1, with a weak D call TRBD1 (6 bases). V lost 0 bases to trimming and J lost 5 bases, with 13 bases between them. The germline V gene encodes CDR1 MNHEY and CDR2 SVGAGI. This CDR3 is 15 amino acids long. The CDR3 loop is CASSYSTGLMTEAFF. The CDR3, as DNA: TGTGCCAGCAGTTACTCGACAGGTTTAATGACTGAAGCTTTCTTT.